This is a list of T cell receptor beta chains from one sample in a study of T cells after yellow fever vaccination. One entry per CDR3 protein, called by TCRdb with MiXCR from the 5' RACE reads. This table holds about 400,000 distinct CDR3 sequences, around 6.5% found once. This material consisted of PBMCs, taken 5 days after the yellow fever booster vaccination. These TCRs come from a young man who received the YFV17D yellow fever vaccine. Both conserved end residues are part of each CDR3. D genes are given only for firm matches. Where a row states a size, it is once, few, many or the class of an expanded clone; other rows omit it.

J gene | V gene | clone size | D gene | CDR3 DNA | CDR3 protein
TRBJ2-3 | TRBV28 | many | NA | TGTGCCAGCAGTCCCCCGCTGACGGGTACGCAGTATTTT | CASSPPLTGTQYF
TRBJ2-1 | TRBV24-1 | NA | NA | TGTGCCACCTCCCAGGCTATGAACAATGAGCAGTTCTTC | CATSQAMNNEQFF
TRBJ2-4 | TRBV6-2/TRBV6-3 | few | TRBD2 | TGTGCCAGCAGTTACTCGAAGGCGACTAGCCGACTCTGGGGGGGAAACATTCAGTACTTC | CASSYSKATSRLWGGNIQYF
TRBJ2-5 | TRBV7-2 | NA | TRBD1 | TGTACCAGCACCTCCACGCCAGGGGGATGGGGGACCCAGTACTTC | CTSTSTPGGWGTQYF
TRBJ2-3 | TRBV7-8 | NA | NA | TGTGCCAGCAGCTCCCTCCCCGGAGCTATCGCACAGGATACGCAGTATTTT | CASSSLPGAIAQDTQYF
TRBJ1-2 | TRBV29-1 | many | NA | TGCAGCGTTGAAACGGGGCTTAAAGGCTACACCTTC | CSVETGLKGYTF
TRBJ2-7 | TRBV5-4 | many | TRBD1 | TGTGCCAGCAGCGACCAGACAGGGGCTAAAGAGCAGTACTTC | CASSDQTGAKEQYF
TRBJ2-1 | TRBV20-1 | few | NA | TGCAGTGCTCCCTTTCTCTTGGCCAATGAGCAGTTCTTC | CSAPFLLANEQFF
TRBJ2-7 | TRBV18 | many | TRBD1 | TGTGCCAGCTCACCAGAGGGGGCGGACGAGCAGTACTTC | CASSPEGADEQYF
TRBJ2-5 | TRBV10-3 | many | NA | TGTGCCATCAGTACTAGCCCGGACGGGGAGACCCAGTACTTC | CAISTSPDGETQYF
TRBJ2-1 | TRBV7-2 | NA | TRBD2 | TGTGCCAGCAGCCCAATAGCGGGAGGATCGGGAAATGAGCAGTTCTTC | CASSPIAGGSGNEQFF
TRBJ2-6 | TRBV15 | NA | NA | TGTGCCACCAGCAGAGATTCGGTGATGGGAGGGGCCAACGTCCTGACTTTC | CATSRDSVMGGANVLTF
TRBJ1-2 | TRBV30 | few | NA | TGTGCCTGGAGTGCCCCCACGGGACGAGGCTATGGCTACACCTTC | CAWSAPTGRGYGYTF
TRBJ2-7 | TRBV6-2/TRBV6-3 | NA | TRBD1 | TGTGCCAGCAGTTACGTCGGGACAGGGGGCGCGATCCAGCAGTACTTC | CASSYVGTGGAIQQYF
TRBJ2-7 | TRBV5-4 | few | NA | TGTGCCAGCAGCTATACAAGCCGGAGTAGGGCCAAAGGGTTCCACGAGCAGTACTTC | CASSYTSRSRAKGFHEQYF
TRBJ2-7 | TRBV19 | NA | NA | TGTGCCAGCGGGGGCGGAGAAGGTCCTTACGAGCAGTACTTC | CASGGGEGPYEQYF
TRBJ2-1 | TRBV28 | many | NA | TGTGCCAGCAGTTTATGGGCGGGGGCACGATTCTTC | CASSLWAGARFF
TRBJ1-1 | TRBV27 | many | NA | TGTGCCAGCAGTTTATCGATCATGGGTTTGAGCAACACTGAAGCTTTCTTT | CASSLSIMGLSNTEAFF
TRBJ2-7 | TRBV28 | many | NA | TGTGCCAGCGGGTACATAGAGCAGTACTTC | CASGYIEQYF
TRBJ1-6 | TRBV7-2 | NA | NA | TGTGCCAGCAGCTTAGAGGTCCCACCCCTCCACTTT | CASSLEVPPLHF
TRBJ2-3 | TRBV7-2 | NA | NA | TGTGCCAGCAGCTTAGTACATCGGGAGCGAAACACAGATACGCAGTATTTT | CASSLVHRERNTDTQYF
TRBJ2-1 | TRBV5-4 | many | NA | TGTGCCAGCAGCTTGAGGCTAGCTGGGGGTGAGCAGTTCTTC | CASSLRLAGGEQFF
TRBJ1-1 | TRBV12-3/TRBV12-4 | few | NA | TGTGCCAGCAGCGTCTCCTCCCGGAACACTGAAGCTTTCTTT | CASSVSSRNTEAFF
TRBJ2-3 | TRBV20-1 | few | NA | TGCAGTGCTAGGGTTCAGAATACGCAGTATTTT | CSARVQNTQYF
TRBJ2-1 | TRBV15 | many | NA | TGTGCCACCAGCAGAGATCCGATCAATGAGCAGTTCTTC | CATSRDPINEQFF
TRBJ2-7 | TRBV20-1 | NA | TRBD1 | TGCAGTGCTAGAGAAGGGACAGGGGTGTCCTACGAGCAGTACTTC | CSAREGTGVSYEQYF
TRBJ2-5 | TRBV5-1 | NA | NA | TGCGCCAGCAGCGGCCACCGAACGGCCCAGTACTTC | CASSGHRTAQYF
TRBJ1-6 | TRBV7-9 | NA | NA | TGTGCCAGCAGCTTAGCGGCGGTCCCGGCCCTCCACTTT | CASSLAAVPALHF
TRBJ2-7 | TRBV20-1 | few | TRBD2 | TGCAGTGCTGACCCCGGGACTAGCGTGTACGAGCAGTACTTC | CSADPGTSVYEQYF
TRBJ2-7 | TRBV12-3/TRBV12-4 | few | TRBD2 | TGTGCCAGCAGTTTACAGCGGGAGGCGAACTACGAGCAGTACTTC | CASSLQREANYEQYF
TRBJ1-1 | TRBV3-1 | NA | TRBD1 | TGTGCCAGCAGCCAGGTCGCAGGGGGCACTGAAGCTTTCTTT | CASSQVAGGTEAFF
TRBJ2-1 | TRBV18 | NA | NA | TGTGCCAGCTCACCTGGACAGAAACTATTAAATGAGCAGTTCTTC | CASSPGQKLLNEQFF
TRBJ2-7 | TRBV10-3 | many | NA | TGTGCCACGACAGCCGCCAGCTCCTACGAGCAGTACTTC | CATTAASSYEQYF
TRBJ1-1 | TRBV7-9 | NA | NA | TGTGCCAGCAGCTTAGCGGTAGGGACGGGGAACACTGAAGCTTTCTTT | CASSLAVGTGNTEAFF
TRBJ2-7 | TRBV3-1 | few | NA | TGTGCCAGCAGTCAACCGGGACACCTTTACGAGCAGTACTTC | CASSQPGHLYEQYF
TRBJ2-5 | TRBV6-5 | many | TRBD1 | TGTGCCAGCAGTTACTCCGGCGGGACAGGGACAGAGACCCAGTACTTC | CASSYSGGTGTETQYF
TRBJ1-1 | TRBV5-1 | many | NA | TGCGCCAGCAGCTGGAGGGGAGACACTGAAGCTTTCTTT | CASSWRGDTEAFF
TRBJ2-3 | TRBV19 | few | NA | TGTGCCACCAAAGGCTGGGTCACAGATACGCAGTATTTT | CATKGWVTDTQYF
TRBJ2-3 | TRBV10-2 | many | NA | TGCGCCAGCAGTCGGGGGAACACAGATACGCAGTATTTT | CASSRGNTDTQYF
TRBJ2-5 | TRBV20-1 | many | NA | TGCAGTGCTAGAGCCCCCGGTGGGACCCAGTACTTC | CSARAPGGTQYF
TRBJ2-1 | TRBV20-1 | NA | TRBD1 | TGCAGTGCTGACAGGGTATTCAATGAGCAGTTCTTC | CSADRVFNEQFF
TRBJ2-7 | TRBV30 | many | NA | TGTGCCTGGAGCCTTGGCTCCGAGGCCTACGAGCAGTACTTC | CAWSLGSEAYEQYF
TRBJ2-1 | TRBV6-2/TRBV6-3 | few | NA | TGTGCCAGCAGTCAAACAACAGCACCCTACAATGAGCAGTTCTTC | CASSQTTAPYNEQFF
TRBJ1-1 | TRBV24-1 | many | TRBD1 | TGTGCCACCAGACCGGGACAGGCGAACACTGAAGCTTTCTTT | CATRPGQANTEAFF
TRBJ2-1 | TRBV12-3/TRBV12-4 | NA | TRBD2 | TGTGCCAGCAGTGAAGGACTAGCTGGCGAGCAGTTCTTC | CASSEGLAGEQFF
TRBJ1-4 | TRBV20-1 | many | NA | TGCAGTGCCGGAGGGGTAGGGGACGAAAAACTGTTTTTT | CSAGGVGDEKLFF
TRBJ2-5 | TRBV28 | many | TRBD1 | TGTGCCAGCAGTCCCTGGACAGGAAGTGGGGCCCAAGAGACCCAGTACTTC | CASSPWTGSGAQETQYF
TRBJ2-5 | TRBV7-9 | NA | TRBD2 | TGTGCCAGCAGCCGATCCCAAGCGGGGTCCTTAGCGACCCTGTACTTC | CASSRSQAGSLATLYF
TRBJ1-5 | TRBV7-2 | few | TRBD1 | TGTGCCAGCAGCTTAGTGGGACAGGGACAACAGCCCCAGCATTTT | CASSLVGQGQQPQHF
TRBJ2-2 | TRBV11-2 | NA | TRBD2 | TGTGCCAGCAGGCCTAACCCGGGACTAGGGGGGATCACCGGGGAGCTGTTTTTT | CASRPNPGLGGITGELFF
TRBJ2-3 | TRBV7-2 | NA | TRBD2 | TGTGCCAGCAGCATCCCTAGCGGGAGGTCGTCAGATACGCAGTATTTT | CASSIPSGRSSDTQYF
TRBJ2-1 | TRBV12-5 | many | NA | TGTGCTAGTGGTTTGGGCCCTGGGGACAATGAGCAGTTCTTC | CASGLGPGDNEQFF
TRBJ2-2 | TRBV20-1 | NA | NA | TGCAGTGCTAGATCAGGGAAGAAGAACACCGGGGAGCTGTTTTTT | CSARSGKKNTGELFF
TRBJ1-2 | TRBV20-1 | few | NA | TGCAGTGCTAAGGGGGGGGAAGGGGATGGCTACACCTTC | CSAKGGEGDGYTF
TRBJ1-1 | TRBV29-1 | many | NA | TGCAGCGTTGATTGGGAGATGAACACTGAAGCTTTCTTT | CSVDWEMNTEAFF
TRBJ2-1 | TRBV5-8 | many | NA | TGTGCCAGCAGCTTACGCCGTCGCCATGAGCAGTTCTTC | CASSLRRRHEQFF
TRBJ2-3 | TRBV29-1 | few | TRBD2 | TGCAGCACGAGAGGGACTAGCGGGAGGTGGGGGAACACAGATACGCAGTATTTT | CSTRGTSGRWGNTDTQYF
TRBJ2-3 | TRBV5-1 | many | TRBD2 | TGCGCCAGCAGCTTGGCCGGGGGACTAGCGGGAGGAGATACGCAGTATTTT | CASSLAGGLAGGDTQYF
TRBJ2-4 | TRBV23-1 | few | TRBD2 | TGCGCCAGCAGTCAATCTAAGCGGGGCCCCAGGGAGTGTGGAAACATTCAGTACTTC | CASSQSKRGPRECGNIQYF
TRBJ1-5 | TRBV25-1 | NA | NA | TGTGCCAGCAGTGGTGGTAATAGCAATCAGCCCCAGCATTTT | CASSGGNSNQPQHF